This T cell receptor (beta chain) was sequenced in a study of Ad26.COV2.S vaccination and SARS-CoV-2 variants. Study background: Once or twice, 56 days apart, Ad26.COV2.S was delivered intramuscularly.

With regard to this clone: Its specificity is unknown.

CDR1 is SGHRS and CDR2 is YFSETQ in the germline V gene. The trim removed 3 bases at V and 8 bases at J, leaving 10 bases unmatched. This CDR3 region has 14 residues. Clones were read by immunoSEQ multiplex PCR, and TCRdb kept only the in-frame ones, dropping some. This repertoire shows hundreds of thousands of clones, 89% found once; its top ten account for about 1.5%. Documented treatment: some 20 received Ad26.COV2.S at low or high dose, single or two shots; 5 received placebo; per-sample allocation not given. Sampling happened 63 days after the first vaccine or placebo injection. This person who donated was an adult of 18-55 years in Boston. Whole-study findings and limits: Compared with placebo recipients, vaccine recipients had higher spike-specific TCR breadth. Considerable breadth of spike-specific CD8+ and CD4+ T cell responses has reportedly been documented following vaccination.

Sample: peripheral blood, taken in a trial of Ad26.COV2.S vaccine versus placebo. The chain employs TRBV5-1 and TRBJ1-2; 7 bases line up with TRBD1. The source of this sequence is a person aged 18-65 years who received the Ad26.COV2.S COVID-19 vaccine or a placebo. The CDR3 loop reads CASSSAGTEGGYTF. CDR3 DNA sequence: TGCGCCAGCAGCTCGGCCGGGACAGAGGGGGGCTACACCTTC.